The next 20 T cell receptor beta chains were all read from a single sample in a study of post-analysis software for immune sequencing data. Broader study findings: The study found TRBV5-6, TRBV5-1 and TRBV20-1 among roughly 5 TRBV segments more frequent in patients than controls.

For these TCRs, the target antigens are not known. The authors incorporated unique molecular identifiers into the TCR beta cDNA libraries. TCRdb processed the PCR reads anew with MiXCR; each CDR3 protein has one entry. The sample has fewer than 850,000 distinct CDR3 sequences; 30% are singletons. Input material: blood. The receptors were gathered from a girl aged 5 to 17 with multiple sclerosis.

This clonotype has only a few counts. The V call is TRBV6-2 or TRBV6-3, the J call TRBJ2-7, with TRBD2 identical over 9 bases. Germline trimming cut 4 bases from V and 6 bases from J; bases unmatched to any gene: 10. This CDR3 has 15 amino acids. CDR1 MNHEY and CDR2 SVGEGT come from the germline V gene. CDR3 amino acids: CASSSLAGGSVEQYF. CDR3 nucleotides: TGTGCCAGCAGTTCTCTGGCGGGAGGGTCTGTCGAGCAGTACTTC.

The rearrangement links TRBV4-2 to TRBJ2-1; 10 nucleotides align to TRBD2. CDR1 LGHNA and CDR2 YNFKEQ come from the germline V gene. Trimming cost V 3 bases and J 2 bases; bases outside gene matches: 7. The CDR3 length is 17 residues. CDR3 bases: TGTGCCAGCAGCCAGATTAGCGGGGGGCCCCCCTACAATGAGCAGTTCTTC. Translation: CASSQISGGPPYNEQFF.

The gene calls are TRBV7-9 and TRBJ2-1, with D possibly matching TRBD2 (5 bases). The CDR3 is made up of 14 amino acids. From germline, CDR1 is SEHNR and CDR2 FQNEAQ (reference sequence). The V end was cut by 2 bases, the J end by 8 bases, with 13 bases between. The CDR3 DNA follows: TGTGCCAGCAGCTTAACTCTCGGGGTCGATGAGCAGTTCTTC. Its protein product is CASSLTLGVDEQFF.

This clonotype has just a few counts. The V gene is TRBV20-1, the J gene TRBJ2-5; D tentatively reads TRBD1 or TRBD2 (5 bases each). The CDR3 is made up of 12 amino acids. The ends were cut back, 6 bases at V and 4 bases at J, with 12 bases in the middle. CDR1 is DFQATT, CDR2 SNEGSKA, per germline (reference sequence). The CDR3 coding sequence is TGCAGTGCCCTGGGGGACCGAGAGACCCAGTACTTC. Translation gives CSALGDRETQYF.

The chain uses TRBV14 and TRBJ2-1; TRBD2 aligns across 11 bases. The CDR3 extends over 15 amino acids. V shed 4 bases and J 10 bases; nucleotides not matched to a gene: 9. Germline CDR1 SGHDN, CDR2 FVKESK. CDR3 sequence reads: CASSPVLAGAWEQFF. In nucleotides, the CDR3 is TGTGCCAGCAGCCCGGTACTAGCGGGGGCGTGGGAGCAGTTCTTC.

This clonotype was seen a handful of times. The V call is TRBV7-2, the J call TRBJ1-2; D perhaps matches TRBD1 (6 bases). Germline CDR1 SGHTA, CDR2 FQGNSA. The CDR3 extends over 13 amino acids. V lost 1 base and J lost 8, with 11 bases in between. The CDR3 sequence: CASSLEQGRGYTF. The CDR3 DNA is TGTGCCAGCAGCTTAGAACAGGGAAGAGGCTACACCTTC.

V is TRBV27 and J is TRBJ2-5; D gene ambiguous. V dropped 5 bases and J dropped 4 bases, with 14 bases sitting between them. The CDR3 has 14 residues. Per the germline V gene, CDR1 is MNHEY and CDR2 is SMNVEV (reference sequence). CDR3 nucleotides: TGTGCCAGCAGTCCCCGAGCTTTCATAGAGACCCAGTACTTC. It codes for CASSPRAFIETQYF.

A few counts support this clonotype. The J gene is TRBJ2-2, the V gene TRBV29-1; 7 nucleotides line up with TRBD1. In germline, CDR1 is SQVTM, CDR2 ANQGSEA. This CDR3 has 12 residues. Germline trimming cut 5 bases from V and 8 bases from J; bases unmatched to any gene: 5. The CDR3 nucleotides are TGCAGCGTTCGGACAGGAGTGGGGGAGCTGTTTTTT. It yields the protein CSVRTGVGELFF.

The J gene is TRBJ2-3, the V gene TRBV21-1; TRBD2, as called in the table, went unchecked against the DNA. TRBV21-1 is a documented pseudogene. This CDR3 comprises 17 residues. CDR3 DNA sequence: TGTGCCAGCAGCCCCCAGAGGGACTACCGATACACAGATACGCAGTATTTT. It is translated as CASSPQRDYRYTDTQYF.

The chain is built from TRBV24-1 and TRBJ2-5; D is ambiguous. There are 12 residues in the CDR3. The V end was cut by 1 base, the J end by 11 bases, with 10 bases between. Germline CDR1 reads KGHDR; CDR2 reads SFDVKD. CDR3 residues: CATSDFGSEQYF. CDR3 DNA sequence: TGTGCCACCAGTGATTTCGGTAGTGAGCAGTACTTC.

Details on this clonotype: An end of the junction does not agree with germline; a read error may underlie this. This chain links TRBV4-3 with TRBJ2-1; 7 nucleotides line up with TRBD2. CDR1 LGHNA and CDR2 YSLEER come from the germline V gene. The CDR3 runs to 15 residues. CDR3 sequence (DNA): TGCGCCAGTAGCCATGACCGTCGGGGGGTTCCTAAGCAGTTCTTC. Residues: CASSHDRRGVPKQFF.

J is TRBJ2-1 and V is TRBV18; 10 bases line up with TRBD1. Trimming took 4 bases from V and 5 from J; bases not matched to a gene: 8. The CDR3 is made up of 16 amino acids. Germline loops: CDR1 KGHSH, CDR2 LQKENI. The CDR3 reads CASSRVLGQGNNEQFF. The CDR3 coding sequence is TGTGCCAGCTCACGAGTGCTGGGACAGGGGAACAATGAGCAGTTCTTC.

The V gene is TRBV12-3 or TRBV12-4, the J gene TRBJ2-1; TRBD2 is a possible D gene (5 bases). The J call is uncertain, as TRBJ2-7 better fits the DNA end. The CDR3 has 12 amino acids. The CDR3 DNA reads TGTGCCAGCAGTTTTGCGGGCAATGAGCAGTACGTC. Its protein is CASSFAGNEQYV.

The sample holds many counts of this clonotype. V and J are TRBV7-2 and TRBJ2-1, with a tentative D call TRBD2 (6 bases). The CDR3 is made up of 16 amino acids. Germline loops: CDR1 SGHTA, CDR2 FQGNSA. Trimming cost V 3 bases and J 0 bases, with 12 bases left between them. CDR3 DNA sequence: TGTGCCAGCAGCTTCTTTAGCGGTAGCTCCTACAATGAGCAGTTCTTC. This codes for CASSFFSGSSYNEQFF.

This clonotype was seen only once. The chain combines TRBV5-1 with TRBJ2-6; D gene unclear. Germline V gene data show CDR1 as SGHRS and CDR2 as YFSETQ. The V end was cut by 4 bases, the J end by 0 bases, with 8 bases between. The CDR3 runs 15 residues. The CDR3 nucleotides are TGCGCCAGCAGCCTGACTCACTCTGGGGCCAACGTCCTGACTTTC. It specifies CASSLTHSGANVLTF.

This clonotype was counted a few times. The genes are TRBV7-9 and TRBJ1-5; D ambiguous. Trimming cost V 8 bases and J 1 base, with 9 bases left between them. The germline V gene encodes CDR1 SEHNR and CDR2 FQNEAQ (reference sequence). The CDR3 runs 13 residues. The CDR3 reads CASSGRSNQPQHF. Here the CDR3 DNA reads TGTGCCAGCTCCGGACGGAGCAATCAGCCCCAGCATTTT.

This clonotype was detected ten times or more. The gene calls are TRBV6-5 and TRBJ2-7, with D perhaps TRBD1 (5 bases). Trimming removed 7 bases from V and 5 bases from J, with 9 bases in between. The germline gives CDR1 MNHEY, CDR2 SVGAGI. This CDR3 is 11 amino acids long. The CDR3 DNA follows: TGTGCCAGCATTGAAGGGGACGAGCAGTACTTC. Its protein product is CASIEGDEQYF.

This clonotype has only one observation. With a much larger clone just one base away, this may be a read error. The chain employs TRBV6-2 or TRBV6-3 and TRBJ2-1; 8 bases fit TRBD2. Per germline, CDR1 MNHEY and CDR2 SVGEGT. The CDR3 has 16 residues. This CDR3 is CASSDLREGSYNGQFF. The CDR3 nucleotides are TGTGCCAGCAGTGACTTACGGGAGGGGTCCTACAATGGGCAGTTCTTC.

This clonotype was seen a few times. In DNA form, the CDR3 reads TGCAGTGCTAGACCGTGGGGGGACTACACCTTC. As protein: CSARPWGDYTF. The V and J genes are TRBV20-1 and TRBJ1-2, with D perhaps matching TRBD1 (5 bases). V lost 2 bases to trimming and J lost 10 bases, with 11 bases between them. The CDR3 spans 11 residues. Germline-derived CDR1 and CDR2 are DFQATT and SNEGSKA (reference sequence).

The V and J genes are TRBV2 and TRBJ1-4, with unresolved D. V was trimmed by 4 bases and J by 12 bases, leaving 12 bases between them. CDR1 and CDR2 from the germline V gene are SNHLY and FYNNEI. The length of the CDR3 is 12 residues. CDR3 protein: CASSGQRQELFF. CDR3 sequence (DNA): TGTGCCAGCAGTGGTCAAAGGCAGGAACTGTTTTTT.